The 18 T cell receptor beta chains listed next were all sequenced from one sample in a study of blood T cell repertoires in COVID-19. Repertoires were generated with immunoSEQ multiplex PCR, while TCRdb's copy carries only in-frame clones and drops some. The sample lists a few hundred thousand clones, around 85% seen once, with under 2.5% in the top ten. The sequenced material came from PBMCs or T cells enriched from blood (not recorded which). The origin of the receptors is a woman aged 50 to 60 who had recovered from COVID-19.

V gene TRBV5-1 combines with J gene TRBJ2-2, with D hard to call. The V gene lost 0 bases and the J gene lost 2 bases, with 8 bases spanning the gap. Germline V CDR1 and CDR2: SGHRS, YFSETQ. CDR3 length: 15 residues. The CDR3: CASSLDATNTGELFF. CDR3 DNA: TGCGCCAGCAGCTTGGACGCCACTAACACCGGGGAGCTGTTTTTT.

CDR3 in amino acids: CASTPTSASYEQYF. The CDR3, as DNA: TGTGCCAGCACCCCGACTAGCGCCTCTTACGAGCAGTACTTC. The V call is TRBV11-2, the J call TRBJ2-7; 8 bases fit TRBD2. Germline V gives CDR1 SGHAT, CDR2 FQNNGV. This CDR3 is 14 amino acids long. V shed 7 bases and J 4 bases; nucleotides not matched to a gene: 9.

This clone was seen a few times. The V and J genes are TRBV11-2 and TRBJ2-1; D perhaps matches TRBD2 (6 bases). CDR1 is SGHAT and CDR2 is FQNNGV in the germline V gene. V was pared by 4 bases and J by 6 bases, with 16 bases between. This CDR3 spans 15 amino acids. The CDR3 reads CASSSPVLALNEQFF. The DNA for the CDR3 is TGTGCCAGCAGCTCGCCGGTACTAGCCCTCAATGAGCAGTTCTTC.

The gene calls are TRBV24-1 and TRBJ1-1; 8 bases match TRBD1. Trimming removed 3 bases from V and 3 bases from J; junction bases left unmatched: 5. The CDR3 totals 15 residues. Germline CDR1 KGHDR, CDR2 SFDVKD. The CDR3 nucleotides are TGTGCCACCAGTGATCCCAGGGGGCGAGACACTGAAGCTTTCTTT. It encodes CATSDPRGRDTEAFF.

A remark on this clone: A junction boundary mismatches the germline segment, possibly from a read error. This sequence joins TRBV10-2 and TRBJ1-2, with D possibly being TRBD1 (6 bases). From germline, CDR1 is WSHSY and CDR2 SAAADI. This CDR3 contains 14 residues. DNA of the CDR3: TGTGCCAGCAGTGAGGTCAGGGACACCTATGGCTACACCTTC. Its protein product is CASSEVRDTYGYTF.

The J gene is TRBJ2-1, the V gene TRBV7-2; 8 bases are shared with TRBD2. The J segment lost 1 base and the V segment lost 1 base, leaving 3 bases of the junction unmatched. CDR1 SGHTA and CDR2 FQGNSA come from the germline V gene. The CDR3 has 16 amino acids. This chain's CDR3 is CASSLDGRGSYNEQFF. CDR3 bases: TGTGCCAGCAGCTTAGACGGGAGGGGGTCCTACAATGAGCAGTTCTTC.

V usage is TRBV12-3 or TRBV12-4 and J usage is TRBJ2-5; D gene unclear. V lost 3 bases, J lost 4 bases, and 6 bases lay in between. The CDR3 covers 12 residues. DNA for the CDR3: TGTGCCAGCAGTTTGGAGAGAGAGACCCAGTACTTC. As protein: CASSLERETQYF.

Note on this clone: The same CDR3 is also encoded by other DNA sequences in this sample. The rearrangement joins TRBV11-3 to TRBJ1-1; D is unresolved. Per germline, CDR1 SGHNT and CDR2 YENEEA. The V and J ends lost 1 base and 3 bases respectively, with 6 bases between them. The CDR3 runs to 13 residues. CDR3: CASSLGGDTEAFF. CDR3 sequence (DNA): TGTGCCAGCAGCTTAGGCGGGGACACTGAAGCTTTCTTT.

The chain links TRBV28 to TRBJ1-5; 7 bases line up with TRBD1. Germline CDR1 reads MDHEN; CDR2 reads SYDVKM. Germline trimming cut 2 bases from V and 0 bases from J; bases unmatched to any gene: 19. The CDR3 is 21 amino acids. CDR3 loop: CASSLQARGTVSKVSNQPQHF. CDR3 in DNA: TGTGCCAGCAGTTTACAGGCTCGGGGGACAGTAAGCAAAGTTAGCAATCAGCCCCAGCATTTT.

The chain uses TRBV27 and TRBJ1-1; D uncertain. Trimming pared 6 bases from V and 1 base from J, leaving 12 bases between. Germline assignment: CDR1 MNHEY and CDR2 SMNVEV (reference sequence). The CDR3 runs to 14 residues. The CDR3 spells CASRPVVPNTEAFF. The CDR3, as DNA: TGTGCCAGCAGGCCCGTAGTCCCGAACACTGAAGCTTTCTTT.

J is TRBJ1-3 and V is TRBV11-2, with D tentatively TRBD1 (5 bases). The germline CDR1 and CDR2 sequences are SGHAT and FQNNGV. The V end was cut by 5 bases, the J end by 0 bases, with 11 bases between. The CDR3 runs 15 residues. In DNA, the CDR3 is TGTGCCAGCAGCCTGGGGGGGGGCTCTGGAAACACCATATATTTT. Translated: CASSLGGGSGNTIYF.

This chain links TRBV15 with TRBJ1-1; D unclear. In germline, CDR1 is LNHNV, CDR2 YYDKDF (reference sequence). The length of the CDR3 is 13 residues. V lost 9 bases and J lost 0, with 11 bases in between. DNA of the CDR3: TGTGCCACGAGGGCAGGCTTGAACACTGAAGCTTTCTTT. Its protein is CATRAGLNTEAFF.

This chain joins TRBV7-3 and TRBJ2-1; 11 bases are shared with TRBD2. Per germline, CDR1 SGHTA and CDR2 FQGTGA. CDR3 length: 15 residues. Trimming cost V 3 bases and J 7 bases; bases outside gene matches: 5. The CDR3 DNA is TGTGCCAGCAGCTTCGGGACTAGCGGTGGGAATGAGCAGTTCTTC. Residues: CASSFGTSGGNEQFF.

The V gene is TRBV27, the J gene TRBJ2-1, with 10 bases that match TRBD1. The V gene end was trimmed by 5 bases and the J gene end by 10 bases; junction bases not matched to a gene: 8. Germline CDR1 and CDR2: MNHEY and SMNVEV (reference sequence). The CDR3 loop spans 14 amino acids. CDR3 sequence (DNA): TGTGCCAGCAGTAGCCGGGACAGGGGATGGGAGCAGTTCTTC. This gives the protein CASSSRDRGWEQFF.

The V call is TRBV11-2, the J call TRBJ1-2; D gene ambiguous. Deletions cut 1 base from V and 0 bases from J, with 6 bases between. The CDR3 extends over 14 amino acids. The germline CDR1 and CDR2 sequences are SGHAT and FQNNGV. The CDR3 DNA sequence: TGTGCCAGCAGCTTAGGCAGTCCTAACTATGGCTACACCTTC. The encoded protein is CASSLGSPNYGYTF.

The chain carries TRBV5-1 and TRBJ1-3; D is possibly TRBD1 (5 bases). Per germline, CDR1 SGHRS and CDR2 YFSETQ. The V end lost 4 bases, the J end lost 3 bases, and 11 bases lay between the germline ends. The CDR3 is made up of 14 amino acids. Here the CDR3 reads CASSNQGFGNTIYF. In DNA form, the CDR3 reads TGCGCCAGCAGCAACCAGGGCTTTGGAAACACCATATATTTT.

The CDR3 DNA reads as TGCGCCACCTCGACAGGAACCTTCTATAATTCACCCCTCCACTTT. It yields the protein CATSTGTFYNSPLHF. The chain links TRBV10-1 to TRBJ1-6, with D possibly being TRBD1 (6 bases). The CDR3 has 15 residues. Trimming removed 10 bases from V and 3 bases from J, with 16 bases in between. Germline V gives CDR1 WNHNN, CDR2 SYGVQD (reference sequence).

This clone has more than one count but fewer than ten. DNA for the CDR3: TGCGCCAGCAGCGGATCTAGCGTAAACTACGAGCAGTACTTC. Its translation: CASSGSSVNYEQYF. The rearrangement links TRBV5-1 to TRBJ2-7; D perhaps matches TRBD2 (6 bases). From germline, CDR1 is SGHRS and CDR2 YFSETQ. The length of the CDR3 is 14 residues. V was cut by 4 bases and J by 3 bases, with 14 bases left in between.